This T cell receptor (beta chain) came from a study of blood T cell repertoires in COVID-19. For the study at large: Samples came from the United States, Italy and Spain, spanning acute and convalescent COVID-19.

J was trimmed by 6 bases and V by 2 bases; bases with no gene match: 6. The CDR3 sequence is 15 residues long. Germline CDR1 and CDR2: SGHTA and FQGNSA. Method: immunoSEQ multiplex PCR; TCRdb's copy keeps in-frame clones and lacks some. The table lists about 150,000 clones, roughly 80% of them singletons. This chain joins TRBV7-2 and TRBJ2-2; TRBD2 agrees at 7 bases. The sequencing input was peripheral blood. This receptor was identified in a man in his fifties or sixties with active or convalescent COVID-19. DNA for the CDR3: TGTGCCAGCAGCTTATCTCGGGGGGACTCCGGGGAGCTGTTTTTT. Translation: CASSLSRGDSGELFF. Drawing the rest from reference TRBV7-2 and TRBJ2-2, the complete variable domain is GAGVSQSPSNKVTEKGKDVELRCDPISGHTALYWYRQSLGQGLEFLIYFQGNSAPDKSGLPSDRFSAERTGGSVSTLTIQRTQQEDSAVYLCASSLSRGDSGELFFGEGSRLTVL.